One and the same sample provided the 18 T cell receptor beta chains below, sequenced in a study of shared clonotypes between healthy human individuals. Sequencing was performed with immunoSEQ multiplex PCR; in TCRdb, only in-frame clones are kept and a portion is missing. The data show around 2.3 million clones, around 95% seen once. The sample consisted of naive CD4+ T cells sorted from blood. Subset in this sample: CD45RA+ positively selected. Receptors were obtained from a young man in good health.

For the CDR3, the DNA is TGTGCCAGCAGTTGGGACACCTCGGTAGGGGCCAACGTCCTGACTTTC. As protein: CASSWDTSVGANVLTF. The rearrangement joins TRBV6-5 to TRBJ2-6; TRBD1 is a possible D gene (6 bases). There are 16 residues in the CDR3. Trimming took 4 bases from V and 4 from J, leaving 14 bases between them. Germline loops: CDR1 MNHEY, CDR2 SVGAGI.

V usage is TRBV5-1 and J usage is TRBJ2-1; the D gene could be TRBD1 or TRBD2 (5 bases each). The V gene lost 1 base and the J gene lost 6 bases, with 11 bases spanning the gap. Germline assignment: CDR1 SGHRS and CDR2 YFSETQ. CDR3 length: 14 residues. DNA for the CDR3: TGCGCCAGCAGCTTGAGAGGGGAAGGCAATGAGCAGTTCTTC. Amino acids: CASSLRGEGNEQFF.

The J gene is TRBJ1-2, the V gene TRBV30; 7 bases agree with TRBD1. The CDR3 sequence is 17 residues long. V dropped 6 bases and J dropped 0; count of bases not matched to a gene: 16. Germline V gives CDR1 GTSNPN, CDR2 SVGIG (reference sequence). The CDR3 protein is CACLWMQGDLTNYGYTF. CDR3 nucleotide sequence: TGTGCCTGTTTATGGATGCAGGGGGACCTTACTAACTATGGCTACACCTTC.

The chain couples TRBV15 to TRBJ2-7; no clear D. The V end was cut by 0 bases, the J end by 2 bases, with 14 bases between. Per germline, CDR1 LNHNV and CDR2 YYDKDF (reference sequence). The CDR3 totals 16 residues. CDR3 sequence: CATSRDLVQSPYEQYF. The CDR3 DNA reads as TGTGCCACCAGCAGAGATTTGGTTCAGAGCCCCTACGAGCAGTACTTC.

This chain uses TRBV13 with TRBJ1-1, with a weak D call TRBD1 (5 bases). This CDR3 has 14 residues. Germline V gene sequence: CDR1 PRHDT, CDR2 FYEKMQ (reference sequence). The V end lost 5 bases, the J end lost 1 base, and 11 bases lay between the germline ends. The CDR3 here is CASSGDRWNTEAFF. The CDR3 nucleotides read TGTGCCAGCAGCGGGGACCGATGGAACACTGAAGCTTTCTTT.

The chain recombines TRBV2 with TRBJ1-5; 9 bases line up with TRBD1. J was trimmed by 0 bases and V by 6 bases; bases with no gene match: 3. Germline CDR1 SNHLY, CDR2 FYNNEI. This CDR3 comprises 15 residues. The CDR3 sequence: CASRDRGISNQPQHF. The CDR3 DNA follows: TGTGCCAGCAGAGACAGGGGGATTAGCAATCAGCCCCAGCATTTT.

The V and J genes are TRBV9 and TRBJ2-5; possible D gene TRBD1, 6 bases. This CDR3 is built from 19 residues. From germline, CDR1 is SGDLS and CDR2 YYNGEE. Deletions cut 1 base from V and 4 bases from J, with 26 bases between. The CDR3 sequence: CASSVSLGDNPRRGETQYF. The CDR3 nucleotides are TGTGCCAGCAGCGTAAGTTTAGGGGACAACCCACGGAGAGGAGAGACCCAGTACTTC.

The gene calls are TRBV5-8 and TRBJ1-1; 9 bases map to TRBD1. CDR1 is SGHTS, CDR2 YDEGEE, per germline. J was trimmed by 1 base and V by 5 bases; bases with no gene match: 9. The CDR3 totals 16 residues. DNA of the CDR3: TGTGCCAGCAGTGGTCCCGGGACAGGGACGAACACTGAAGCTTTCTTT. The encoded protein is CASSGPGTGTNTEAFF.

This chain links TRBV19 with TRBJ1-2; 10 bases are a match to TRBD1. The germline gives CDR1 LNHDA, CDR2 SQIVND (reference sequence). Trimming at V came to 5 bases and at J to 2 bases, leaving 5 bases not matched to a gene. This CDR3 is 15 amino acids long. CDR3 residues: CASSVPGQGNYGYTF. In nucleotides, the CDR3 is TGTGCCAGTAGTGTCCCGGGACAGGGGAACTATGGCTACACCTTC.

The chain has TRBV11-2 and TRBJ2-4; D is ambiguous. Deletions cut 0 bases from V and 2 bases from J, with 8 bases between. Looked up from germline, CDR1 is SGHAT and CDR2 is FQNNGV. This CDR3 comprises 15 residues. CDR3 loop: CASSLDPITKNIQYF. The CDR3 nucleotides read TGTGCCAGCAGCTTAGATCCCATCACCAAAAACATTCAGTACTTC.

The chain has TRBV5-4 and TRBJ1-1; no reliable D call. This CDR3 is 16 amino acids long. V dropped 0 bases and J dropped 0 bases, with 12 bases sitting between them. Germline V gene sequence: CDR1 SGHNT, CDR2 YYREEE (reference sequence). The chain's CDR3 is CASSLVAGLMNTEAFF. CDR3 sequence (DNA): TGTGCCAGCAGCTTGGTTGCAGGCTTGATGAACACTGAAGCTTTCTTT.

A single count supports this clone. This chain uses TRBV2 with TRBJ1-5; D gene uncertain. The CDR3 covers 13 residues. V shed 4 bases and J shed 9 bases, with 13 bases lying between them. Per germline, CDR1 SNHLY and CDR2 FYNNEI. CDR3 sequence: CASSVGWSRPQHF. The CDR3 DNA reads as TGTGCCAGCAGTGTCGGTTGGTCACGGCCCCAGCATTTT.

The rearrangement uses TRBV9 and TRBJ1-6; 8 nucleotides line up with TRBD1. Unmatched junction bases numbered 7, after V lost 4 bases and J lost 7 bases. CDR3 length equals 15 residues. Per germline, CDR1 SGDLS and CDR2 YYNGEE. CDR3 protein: CASSPTGQENSPLHF. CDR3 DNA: TGTGCCAGCAGCCCAACGGGACAGGAGAATTCACCCCTCCACTTT.

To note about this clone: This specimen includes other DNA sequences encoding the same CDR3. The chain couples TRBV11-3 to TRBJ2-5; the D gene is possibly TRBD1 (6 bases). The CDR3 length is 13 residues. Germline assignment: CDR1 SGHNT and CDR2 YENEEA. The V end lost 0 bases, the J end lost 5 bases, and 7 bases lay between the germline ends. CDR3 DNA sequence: TGTGCCAGCAGCTTAGATAGGGGGGAGACCCAGTACTTC. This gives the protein CASSLDRGETQYF.

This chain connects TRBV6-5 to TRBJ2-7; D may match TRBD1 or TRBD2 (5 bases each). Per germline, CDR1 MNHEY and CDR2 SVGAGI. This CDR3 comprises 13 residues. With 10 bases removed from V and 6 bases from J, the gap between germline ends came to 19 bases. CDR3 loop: CATMRGGSREQYF. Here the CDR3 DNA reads TGTGCCACCATGAGGGGTGGGTCGCGCGAGCAGTACTTC.

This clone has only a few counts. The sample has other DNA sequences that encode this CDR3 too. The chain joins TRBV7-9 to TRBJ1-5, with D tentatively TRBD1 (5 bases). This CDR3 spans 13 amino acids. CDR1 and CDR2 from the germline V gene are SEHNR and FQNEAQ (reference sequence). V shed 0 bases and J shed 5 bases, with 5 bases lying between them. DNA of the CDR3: TGTGCCAGCAGCTTAGCGGGGGATCAGCCCCAGCATTTT. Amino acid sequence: CASSLAGDQPQHF.

In DNA form, the CDR3 reads TGTGCCAGCAGCCCTTCAGGAACCTCTGGAAACACCATATATTTT. Translation: CASSPSGTSGNTIYF. The chain uses TRBV4-2 and TRBJ1-3; no clear D. V was trimmed by 4 bases and J by 0 bases, leaving 10 bases between them. CDR3 length: 15 residues. Germline V lookup: CDR1 LGHNA, CDR2 YNFKEQ.

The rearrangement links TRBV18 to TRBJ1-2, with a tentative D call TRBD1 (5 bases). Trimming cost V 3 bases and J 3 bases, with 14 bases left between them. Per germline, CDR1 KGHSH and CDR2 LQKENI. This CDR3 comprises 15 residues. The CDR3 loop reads CASSPTGPTHYGYTF. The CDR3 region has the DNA TGTGCCAGCTCACCTACGGGACCGACCCACTATGGCTACACCTTC. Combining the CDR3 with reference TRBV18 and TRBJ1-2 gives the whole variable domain NAGVMQNPRHLVRRRGQEARLRCSPMKGHSHVYWYRQLPEEGLKFMVYLQKENIIDESGMPKERFSAEFPKEGPSILRIQQVVRGDSAAYFCASSPTGPTHYGYTFGSGTRLTVV.